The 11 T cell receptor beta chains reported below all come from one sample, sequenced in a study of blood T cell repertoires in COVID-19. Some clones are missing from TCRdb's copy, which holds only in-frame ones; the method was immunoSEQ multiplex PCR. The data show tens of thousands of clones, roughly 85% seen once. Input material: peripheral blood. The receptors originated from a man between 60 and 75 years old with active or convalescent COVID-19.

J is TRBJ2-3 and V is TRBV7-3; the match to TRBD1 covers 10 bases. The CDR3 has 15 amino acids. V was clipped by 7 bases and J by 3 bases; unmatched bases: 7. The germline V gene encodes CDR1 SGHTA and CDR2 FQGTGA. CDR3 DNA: TGTGCCAGCAACTCGGGGACAGGGGAGACAGATACGCAGTATTTT. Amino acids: CASNSGTGETDTQYF. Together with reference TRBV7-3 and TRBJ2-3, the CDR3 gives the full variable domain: GAGVSQTPSNKVTEKGKYVELRCDPISGHTALYWYRQSLGQGPEFLIYFQGTGAADDSGLPNDRFFAVRPEGSVSTLKIQRTERGDSAVYLCASNSGTGETDTQYFGPGTRLTVL.

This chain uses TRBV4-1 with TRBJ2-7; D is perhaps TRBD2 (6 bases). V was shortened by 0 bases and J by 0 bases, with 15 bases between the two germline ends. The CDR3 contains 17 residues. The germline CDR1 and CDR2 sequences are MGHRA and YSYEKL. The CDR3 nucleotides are TGCGCCAGCAGCCAAGACTCGGGACTCCAGAGCTCCTACGAGCAGTACTTC. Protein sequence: CASSQDSGLQSSYEQYF.

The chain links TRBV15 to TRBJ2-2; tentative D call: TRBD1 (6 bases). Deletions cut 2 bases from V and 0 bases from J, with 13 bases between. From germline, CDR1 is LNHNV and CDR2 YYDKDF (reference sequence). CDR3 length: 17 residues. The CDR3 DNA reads TGTGCCACCAGCAGACCCACAGGGTCCGCGAACACCGGGGAGCTGTTTTTT. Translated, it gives CATSRPTGSANTGELFF. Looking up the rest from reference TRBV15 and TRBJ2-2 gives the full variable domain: DAMVIQNPRYQVTQFGKPVTLSCSQTLNHNVMYWYQQKSSQAPKLLFHYYDKDFNNEADTPDNFQSRRPNTSFCFLDIRSPGLGDTAMYLCATSRPTGSANTGELFFGEGSRLTVL.

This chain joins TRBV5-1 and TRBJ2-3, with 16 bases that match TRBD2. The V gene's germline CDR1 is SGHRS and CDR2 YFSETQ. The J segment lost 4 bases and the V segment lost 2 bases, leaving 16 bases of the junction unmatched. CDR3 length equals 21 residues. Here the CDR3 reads CASSFKGHGTSGGAQADTQYF. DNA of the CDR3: TGCGCCAGCAGCTTCAAAGGACACGGGACTAGCGGGGGGGCCCAGGCAGATACGCAGTATTTT. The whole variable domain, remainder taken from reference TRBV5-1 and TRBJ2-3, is KAGVTQTPRYLIKTRGQQVTLSCSPISGHRSVSWYQQTPGQGLQFLFEYFSETQRNKGNFPGRFSGRQFSNSRSEMNVSTLELGDSALYLCASSFKGHGTSGGAQADTQYFGPGTRLTVL.

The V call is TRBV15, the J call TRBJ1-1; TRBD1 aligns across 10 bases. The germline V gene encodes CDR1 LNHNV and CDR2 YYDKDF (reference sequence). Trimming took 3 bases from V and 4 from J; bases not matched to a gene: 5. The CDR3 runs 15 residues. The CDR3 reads CATSRGGTGVTEAFF. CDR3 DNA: TGTGCCACCAGCAGGGGGGGGACAGGGGTCACTGAAGCTTTCTTT.

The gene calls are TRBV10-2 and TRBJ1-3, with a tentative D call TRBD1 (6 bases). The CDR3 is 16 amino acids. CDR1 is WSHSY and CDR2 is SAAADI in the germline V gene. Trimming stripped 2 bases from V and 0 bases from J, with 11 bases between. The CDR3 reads CASSEMDSVSGNTIYF. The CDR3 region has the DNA TGCGCCAGCAGTGAGATGGACAGTGTCTCTGGAAACACCATATATTTT.

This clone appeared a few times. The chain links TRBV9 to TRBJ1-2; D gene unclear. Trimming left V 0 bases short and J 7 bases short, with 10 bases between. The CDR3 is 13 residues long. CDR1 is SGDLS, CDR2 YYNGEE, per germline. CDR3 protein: CASSVGSSGGYTF. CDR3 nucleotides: TGTGCCAGCAGCGTAGGTTCTAGTGGTGGCTACACCTTC. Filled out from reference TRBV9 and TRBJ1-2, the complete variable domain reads DSGVTQTPKHLITATGQRVTLRCSPRSGDLSVYWYQQSLDQGLQFLIQYYNGEERAKGNILERFSAQQFPDLHSELNLSSLELGDSALYFCASSVGSSGGYTFGSGTRLTVV.

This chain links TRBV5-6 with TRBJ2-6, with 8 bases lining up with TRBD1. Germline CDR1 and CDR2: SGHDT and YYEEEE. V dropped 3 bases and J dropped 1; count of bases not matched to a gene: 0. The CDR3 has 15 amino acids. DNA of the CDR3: TGTGCCAGCAGCTGGACAGGGTCTGGGGCCAACGTCCTGACTTTC. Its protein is CASSWTGSGANVLTF.

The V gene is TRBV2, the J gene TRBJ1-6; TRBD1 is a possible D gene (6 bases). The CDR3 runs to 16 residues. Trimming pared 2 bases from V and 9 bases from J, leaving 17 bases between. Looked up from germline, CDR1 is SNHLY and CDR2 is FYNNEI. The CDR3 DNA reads TGTGCCAGCAGTGAAAGCGGACAGCTGGTATTTTCACCCCTCCACTTT. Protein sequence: CASSESGQLVFSPLHF.

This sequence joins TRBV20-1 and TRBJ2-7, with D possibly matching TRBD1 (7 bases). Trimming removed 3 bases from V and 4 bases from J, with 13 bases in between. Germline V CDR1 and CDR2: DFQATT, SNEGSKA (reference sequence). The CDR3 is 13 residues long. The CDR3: CSASGGGKYEQYF. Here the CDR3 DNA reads TGCAGTGCTAGTGGAGGGGGCAAGTACGAGCAGTACTTC.

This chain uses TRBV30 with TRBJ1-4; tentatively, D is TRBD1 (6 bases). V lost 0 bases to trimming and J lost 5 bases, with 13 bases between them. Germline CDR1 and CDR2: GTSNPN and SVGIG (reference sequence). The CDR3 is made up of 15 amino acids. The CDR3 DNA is TGTGCCTGGAGTGTACTAGGGACACAGAATGAAAAACTGTTTTTT. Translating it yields CAWSVLGTQNEKLFF.